This T cell receptor (beta chain) emerged from a study of blood T cell repertoires in COVID-19. Study details: Acute-phase and convalescent COVID-19 samples originated in the United States, Italy and Spain. PBMCs, B-cell-depleted T cells, or T cells provided the cDNA or gDNA that made up the material.

Per the study methods: Estimates of nucleated cell counts were drawn from the amplification of reference gene primers. Produced via immunoSEQ multiplex PCR; TCRdb's table is partial and in-frame only. V, J and clone size were drawn from that table, and D and trimming were deduced from the DNA. Of approximately 350,000 clones in the sample, 83% were seen once. V gave up 0 bases and J gave up 0 bases; unmatched junction bases: 10. CDR1 is WNHNN and CDR2 is SYGVQD in the germline V gene (reference sequence). The CDR3 sequence is 21 residues long. What was sequenced was peripheral blood. The chain is built from TRBV10-1 and TRBJ2-3, with 15 nucleotides matching TRBD2. The TCR comes from a young man with active or convalescent COVID-19. The CDR3 coding sequence is TGCGCCAGCAGTGAGTCGGGGACTAGCGGGAGGCCTTTTTCTAGCACAGATACGCAGTATTTT. Protein product: CASSESGTSGRPFSSTDTQYF.